The 23 T cell receptor beta chains listed next were all sequenced from one sample in a study of blood T cell repertoires in COVID-19. Produced via immunoSEQ multiplex PCR; TCRdb's table is partial and in-frame only. The sample has fewer than 350,000 clones, about nine tenths seen once. The material sequenced was peripheral blood. The receptors originated from a woman in her twenties or thirties with COVID-19, enrolled during active disease.

The rearrangement uses TRBV5-4 and TRBJ1-1; 10 bases agree with TRBD1. The J segment lost 7 bases and the V segment lost 6 bases, leaving 9 bases of the junction unmatched. In germline, CDR1 is SGHNT, CDR2 YYREEE (reference sequence). The CDR3 is made up of 14 amino acids. The CDR3 DNA sequence: TGTGCCAGCACCAGGACAGGGGGAACAGTTGAAGCTTTCTTT. Amino acids: CASTRTGGTVEAFF.

The chain employs TRBV2 and TRBJ1-5; D is perhaps TRBD1 (6 bases). Per germline, CDR1 SNHLY and CDR2 FYNNEI. Trimming took 6 bases from V and 5 from J, leaving 14 bases between them. The CDR3 totals 14 residues. CDR3 in amino acids: CASRADSFDQPQHF. As DNA, the CDR3 is TGTGCCAGCAGGGCGGACAGCTTCGATCAGCCCCAGCATTTT.

The chain couples TRBV27 to TRBJ2-5, with 11 bases identical to TRBD2. Looked up from germline, CDR1 is MNHEY and CDR2 is SMNVEV (reference sequence). CDR3 size: 14 residues. Trimming took 5 bases from V and 2 from J; bases not matched to a gene: 1. CDR3 coding DNA: TGTGCCAGCAGTATAGCGGGGGGGCAAGAGACCCAGTACTTC. It specifies CASSIAGGQETQYF.

The rearrangement joins TRBV11-3 to TRBJ1-1; 9 bases align to TRBD1. Per the germline V gene, CDR1 is SGHNT and CDR2 is YENEEA. V shed 5 bases, J shed 1 base, and the junction held 11 bases outside the gene matches. The CDR3 covers 17 residues. The CDR3 spells CASSPQGRDRENTEAFF. CDR3 nucleotides: TGTGCCAGCAGCCCCCAGGGGCGGGACAGGGAGAACACTGAAGCTTTCTTT.

The chain couples TRBV9 to TRBJ2-1; 7 bases fit TRBD1. The CDR3 runs 14 residues. Germline lookup yields CDR1 SGDLS and CDR2 YYNGEE. The ends lost 4 bases at V and 8 bases at J; junction bases unmatched: 9. This chain's CDR3 is CASSTNRGEYEQFF. The CDR3 region has the DNA TGTGCCAGCAGCACGAACAGGGGAGAGTATGAGCAGTTCTTC.

The CDR3: CASGPEMNTEAFF. The DNA of the CDR3 is TGTGCCAGCGGTCCCGAGATGAACACTGAAGCTTTCTTT. This chain uses TRBV2 with TRBJ1-1; D gene unclear. Trimming cost V 8 bases and J 0 bases, with 10 bases left between them. This CDR3 has 13 amino acids. The germline CDR1 and CDR2 sequences are SNHLY and FYNNEI.

This sequence joins TRBV7-9 and TRBJ1-2; D is unclear. This CDR3 comprises 15 residues. Trimming left V 1 base short and J 4 bases short, with 13 bases between. Germline-derived CDR1 and CDR2 are SEHNR and FQNEAQ (reference sequence). The CDR3 coding sequence is TGTGCCAGCAGCTTAGTCCTAGGAGGAGCCTATGGCTACACCTTC. Amino acids: CASSLVLGGAYGYTF. Together with reference TRBV7-9 and TRBJ1-2, the CDR3 gives the full variable domain: DTGVSQNPRHKITKRGQNVTFRCDPISEHNRLYWYRQTLGQGPEFLTYFQNEAQLEKSRLLSDRFSAERPKGSFSTLEIQRTEQGDSAMYLCASSLVLGGAYGYTFGSGTRLTVV.

The chain combines TRBV5-1 with TRBJ2-5, with a possible D match to TRBD2 (5 bases). V was shortened by 3 bases and J by 1 base, with 13 bases between the two germline ends. Germline V gene data show CDR1 as SGHRS and CDR2 as YFSETQ. CDR3 size: 15 residues. The CDR3 DNA reads TGCGCCAGCAGCTGGAAACCGGGATCCCAAGAGACCCAGTACTTC. The encoded protein is CASSWKPGSQETQYF.

This rearrangement joins TRBV30 to TRBJ1-3; D may be TRBD1 (5 bases). Germline CDR1 is GTSNPN and CDR2 is SVGIG (reference sequence). This CDR3 is built from 13 residues. The V and J ends lost 2 bases and 8 bases respectively, with 13 bases between them. The DNA for the CDR3 is TGTGCCTGGAGTCAGGGCCCGGGGGACACCATATATTTT. Residues: CAWSQGPGDTIYF.

V gene TRBV5-1 combines with J gene TRBJ1-6; TRBD1 is a possible D gene (5 bases). This CDR3 comprises 15 residues. CDR1 is SGHRS, CDR2 YFSETQ, per germline. V lost 5 bases, J lost 7 bases, and 16 bases lay in between. The CDR3 DNA reads TGCGCCAGCAGACCCCAGGGTACAAAGAATTCACCCCTCCACTTT. As protein: CASRPQGTKNSPLHF.

The chain combines TRBV6-4 with TRBJ2-2, with 8 nucleotides matching TRBD1. Germline assignment: CDR1 MRHNA and CDR2 SNTAGT. Losses at the gene ends were 5 bases for V and 5 bases for J; bases not matched to a gene: 10. This CDR3 region has 16 residues. The CDR3 sequence is CASSPRGQSETGELFF. DNA for the CDR3: TGTGCCAGCAGTCCCAGGGGGCAGTCAGAGACCGGGGAGCTGTTTTTT.

The chain recombines TRBV18 with TRBJ1-1, with D possibly being TRBD1 (5 bases). The germline V gene has CDR1 KGHSH and CDR2 LQKENI. There are 14 residues in the CDR3. Trimming cost V 5 bases and J 5 bases, with 15 bases left between them. CDR3 nucleotide sequence: TGTGCCAGCTCAAGACCGGGGGGATGGACTGAAGCTTTCTTT. Its translation is CASSRPGGWTEAFF.

The chain links TRBV3-1 (or the pseudogene TRBV3-2) to TRBJ1-1; TRBD1 matches 9 bases. Germline values: CDR1 LGHDT, CDR2 YNNKEL (reference sequence). The CDR3 has 12 residues. After removal of 5 bases from V and 10 bases from J, the junction contained 5 bases not matched to a gene. The CDR3 DNA reads TGTGCCAGCAGCTCAGGGACAGGGTTAGCTTTCTTT. It translates to CASSSGTGLAFF.

This chain links TRBV29-1 with TRBJ1-1; 7 nucleotides agree with TRBD1. The CDR3 spans 13 residues. Per germline, CDR1 SQVTM and CDR2 ANQGSEA. The V segment lost 5 bases and the J segment 8 bases; nucleotides outside the gene matches: 11. Here the CDR3 DNA reads TGCAGCGTTAACCCTCCGGGACAGACGGAAGCTTTCTTT. Translation gives CSVNPPGQTEAFF.

As DNA, the CDR3 is TGTGCCAGCAGCGTAGATGCAGGGCCTTGGGCGCAGTATTTT. Protein sequence: CASSVDAGPWAQYF. The rearrangement links TRBV9 to TRBJ2-3, with D perhaps TRBD1 (5 bases). Germline CDR1 SGDLS, CDR2 YYNGEE. The CDR3 length is 14 residues. The V gene lost 0 bases and the J gene lost 10 bases, with 15 bases spanning the gap.

The chain joins TRBV9 to TRBJ2-3; tentatively, D is TRBD1 (6 bases). The germline V gene has CDR1 SGDLS and CDR2 YYNGEE. Trimming removed 0 bases from V and 4 bases from J, with 12 bases in between. This CDR3 has 15 residues. The CDR3 nucleotides read TGTGCCAGCAGCGTAGCGGGTGCAGGGGCAGATACGCAGTATTTT. Residues: CASSVAGAGADTQYF.

The chain joins TRBV27 to TRBJ2-3; no clear D gene. CDR1 MNHEY and CDR2 SMNVEV come from the germline V gene (reference sequence). CDR3 length: 14 residues. V dropped 2 bases and J dropped 7 bases, with 13 bases sitting between them. The CDR3, as DNA: TGTGCCAGCAGTTTAGAAATCGACACGAATACGCAGTATTTT. Its translation: CASSLEIDTNTQYF.

The chain is built from TRBV2 and TRBJ2-3; perhaps TRBD1 as D (6 bases). CDR3 length: 14 amino acids. Germline V lookup: CDR1 SNHLY, CDR2 FYNNEI. V was shortened by 5 bases and J by 6 bases, with 15 bases between the two germline ends. As DNA, the CDR3 is TGTGCCAGCAGTTGGAACAGGGCGGTTGATACGCAGTATTTT. It yields the protein CASSWNRAVDTQYF. Full variable domain (missing parts from reference TRBV2 and TRBJ2-3): EPEVTQTPSHQVTQMGQEVILRCVPISNHLYFYWYRQILGQKVEFLVSFYNNEISEKSEIFDDQFSVERPDGSNFTLKIRSTKLEDSAMYFCASSWNRAVDTQYFGPGTRLTVL.

In its sample, this clone was seen once. The chain has TRBV4-3 and TRBJ2-1; a possible D gene is TRBD2 (5 bases). The CDR3 extends over 13 amino acids. Trimming pared 1 base from V and 8 bases from J, leaving 9 bases between. CDR1 and CDR2 from the germline V gene are LGHNA and YSLEER. CDR3 amino acids: CASSQGAGDEQFF. CDR3 DNA sequence: TGCGCCAGCAGCCAAGGTGCGGGCGATGAGCAGTTCTTC.

This chain joins TRBV7-9 and TRBJ2-5; D is possibly TRBD1 (5 bases). CDR1 is SEHNR and CDR2 is FQNEAQ in the germline V gene (reference sequence). The length of the CDR3 is 17 residues. The V end lost 5 bases, the J end lost 1 base, and 20 bases lay between the germline ends. CDR3: CASSISSGRWGQETQYF. In nucleotides, the CDR3 is TGTGCCAGCAGCATTAGTTCAGGGCGCTGGGGCCAAGAGACCCAGTACTTC.

This clone was counted a single time. The chain has TRBV4-2 and TRBJ2-6; D may be TRBD2 (6 bases). The length of the CDR3 is 17 residues. Trimming pared 1 base from V and 0 bases from J, leaving 10 bases between. Germline V gives CDR1 LGHNA, CDR2 YNFKEQ. The CDR3 loop reads CASSQVGGGSGANVLTF. The CDR3 DNA reads as TGTGCCAGCAGCCAAGTTGGGGGAGGCTCTGGGGCCAACGTCCTGACTTTC.

The rearrangement uses TRBV7-2 and TRBJ1-5, with D possibly TRBD1 on 6 matching bases. V gave up 5 bases and J gave up 0 bases, with 11 bases separating them. This CDR3 has 15 residues. Germline assignment: CDR1 SGHTA and CDR2 FQGNSA. The chain's CDR3 is CASSIQGHSNQPQHF. The CDR3 bases are TGTGCCAGCAGCATACAGGGTCATAGCAATCAGCCCCAGCATTTT.

This clone was seen just once. This chain joins TRBV7-2 and TRBJ1-3; no reliable D call. CDR1 SGHTA and CDR2 FQGNSA come from the germline V gene. Trimming removed 1 base from V and 4 bases from J, with 8 bases in between. The CDR3 length is 14 residues. CDR3 sequence (DNA): TGTGCCAGCAGCTTAGTAACTGCCGGAAACACCATATATTTT. As protein: CASSLVTAGNTIYF.